A selection of T cell receptor beta chains follows, all from one sample in a study of OX40 agonist ivuxolimab in advanced cancers. Sequencing was performed with immunoSEQ multiplex PCR; in TCRdb, only in-frame clones are kept and a portion is missing. Here the sample spans about 76,000 clones, around 84% being singletons. Source: CD4+ or CD8+ T cells sorted from blood, taken in a trial of the OX40 agonist ivuxolimab. The receptors were gathered from an adult with an advanced solid tumor such as melanoma, head and neck, liver or kidney cancer. Both conserved end residues are part of each CDR3. The D gene is left open where the match is weak. Size tells how often a clone was seen (once, few, many) or the class of an expanded clone, and some rows leave it out.

v_gene	d_gene	abundance	j_gene	CDR3nt	CDR3aa
TRBV6-1	.	.	TRBJ1-5	TGTGCCAGCAGTGCGGAAGGGGGTCATCAGCCCCAGCATTTT	CASSAEGGHQPQHF
TRBV11-2	.	few	TRBJ2-7	TGTGCCAGCAGCTTAGATGTTTTGGTGGGAGCCCCCTACGAGCAGTACTTC	CASSLDVLVGAPYEQYF
TRBV19	.	.	TRBJ1-5	TGTGCCAGTAGTACTAGAAGGGATCAGCCCCAGCATTTT	CASSTRRDQPQHF
TRBV2	TRBD2	.	TRBJ2-1	TGTGCCACCAAGCGGGGGGGCAGCAGCAATGAGCAGTTCTTC	CATKRGGSSNEQFF
TRBV4-2	.	.	TRBJ2-5	TGTGCCAGCAGCCAAGAGTTAGACCAAGAGACCCAGTACTTC	CASSQELDQETQYF
TRBV5-6	TRBD2	.	TRBJ2-5	TGTGCCAGCAGCTTGTGGACTAGCGGGCCTCGAAAGACCCAGTACTTC	CASSLWTSGPRKTQYF
TRBV5-4	.	few	TRBJ1-5	TGTGCCAGCAGCCCCGGCGCAGGGAGCAATCAGCCCCAGCATTTT	CASSPGAGSNQPQHF
TRBV28	.	.	TRBJ1-2	TGTGCCGGAGCGATCGCCGGGACACTATATGGCTACACCTTC	CAGAIAGTLYGYTF
TRBV7-8	.	.	TRBJ2-5	TGTGCCAGCAGCTACGACAGGCAAGAGACCCAGTACTTC	CASSYDRQETQYF
TRBV27	TRBD2	.	TRBJ2-3	TGTGCCAGCAGTTCCTCTTTTCCGGGACTACGAAGCACAGATACGCAGTATTTT	CASSSSFPGLRSTDTQYF
TRBV14	TRBD1	.	TRBJ1-4	TGTGCCAGCAGCCAAATCGGGACAGGTCCTGAAAAACTGTTTTTT	CASSQIGTGPEKLFF
TRBV6-5	.	.	TRBJ1-5	TGTGCCAGCAGTTACTCGGGCGCTCCGAATCAGCCCCAGCATTTT	CASSYSGAPNQPQHF
TRBV7-3	.	.	TRBJ1-1	TGTGCCAGCAGCTCATCCAATGGGGGCGACGAAGCTGAAGCTTTCTTT	CASSSSNGGDEAEAFF
TRBV6-5	.	.	TRBJ1-1	TGTGCCAGCAGTCGCCGAGGGGCTGAAGCTTTCTTT	CASSRRGAEAFF
TRBV5-6	.	.	TRBJ1-5	TGTGCCAGCAGCTTGGGGGCAGGGGAACGTCAGCCCCAGCATTTT	CASSLGAGERQPQHF
TRBV7-9	TRBD1	once	TRBJ1-6	TGTGCCAGCAGCTTTGGACAGGGGTATAATTCACCCCTCCACTTT	CASSFGQGYNSPLHF
TRBV14	.	.	TRBJ1-1	TGTGCCAGCAGCCAAACCAAGAACACTGAAGCTTTCTTT	CASSQTKNTEAFF
TRBV28	TRBD1	once	TRBJ2-4	TGTGCCAGCAGTCAGGACAGGGGGCTGTACATTCAGTACTTC	CASSQDRGLYIQYF
TRBV7-3	TRBD1	.	TRBJ1-6	TGTGCCAGCAGCTTAAACCCTCCAGGGGGTTCACCCCTCCACTTT	CASSLNPPGGSPLHF
TRBV5-1	.	few	TRBJ2-3	TGCGCCAGCAGCTTGGGGACAGTTAGCACAGATACGCAGTATTTT	CASSLGTVSTDTQYF
TRBV5-5	TRBD1	.	TRBJ1-1	TGTGCCAGCAGCCCCCTGGTAGGAGGGGGCCATGAAGCTTTCTTT	CASSPLVGGGHEAFF
TRBV30	TRBD1	.	TRBJ2-5	TGTGCCTGGAGTGTAACAGGGGCAGAGACCCAGTACTTC	CAWSVTGAETQYF
TRBV7-9	TRBD1	.	TRBJ2-4	TGTGCCAGCAGCCCATTGCAGGGGGCTGGAAACATTCAGTACTTC	CASSPLQGAGNIQYF
TRBV5-1	.	.	TRBJ2-2	TGCGCCAGCAGCTTGGATACGGGGGTTACCGGGGAGCTGTTTTTT	CASSLDTGVTGELFF